Shown below are 21 T cell receptor beta chains from a single sample sequenced in a study of regulatory T cells in long-lasting Graves disease. Investigators prepared the TCR beta libraries by applying iRepertoire HTBI primers and Arm-PCR of CDR3 regions. MiXCR, applied by TCRdb to the multiplex PCR reads, yields one record per CDR3 protein. The sample has about 660,000 distinct CDR3 sequences; 25% to 35% are singletons. Time point noted: persistent/refractory GD, antithyroid drugs over 5 years with positive TRAb. From RNA extracted from PBMCs, the TCR library was made. Sequencing used peripheral blood mononuclear cells (PBMCs), obtained when the disease was refractory, from a patient treated with antithyroid drugs. These receptor sequences come from a female donor with Graves disease.

This clonotype occurred a few times. This chain joins TRBV11-1 and TRBJ1-2, with D hard to call. Trimming stripped 2 bases from V and 8 bases from J, with 12 bases between. CDR3 length equals 13 residues. Germline V gene lookup returns CDR1 SGHAT and CDR2 FQDESV (reference sequence). The DNA of the CDR3 is TGTGCCAGCAGCTTATTCCGACGGTCGGGCTACACCTTC. Translating gives CASSLFRRSGYTF.

Comments on this clonotype: At one end, the junction sequence differs from germline, possibly due to a read error. The CDR3 sequence: CASSLETGGGNQPRHF. The CDR3 bases are TGTGCCAGCAGTTTAGAGACAGGGGGCGGCAATCAGCCCCGGCATTTT. The J gene is TRBJ1-5, the V gene TRBV28, with 10 bases that match TRBD1. Germline CDR1 is MDHEN and CDR2 is SYDVKM. This CDR3 comprises 16 residues.

The sample holds many counts of this clonotype. The chain couples TRBV2 to TRBJ1-5, with 10 bases identical to TRBD1. The ends lost 7 bases at V and 4 bases at J; junction bases unmatched: 1. Germline V lookup: CDR1 SNHLY, CDR2 FYNNEI. The CDR3 covers 13 residues. CDR3: CASTGQGNQPQHF. CDR3 DNA: TGTGCCAGCACGGGACAGGGGAATCAGCCCCAGCATTTT.

J is TRBJ2-7 and V is TRBV4-1; a possible D gene is TRBD1 (6 bases). The CDR3 has 15 amino acids. CDR1 and CDR2 from the germline V gene are MGHRA and YSYEKL. Deletions cut 5 bases from V and 1 base from J, with 15 bases between. The CDR3 here is CASSSRQASSYEQYF. In DNA form, the CDR3 reads TGCGCCAGCAGCTCCCGACAGGCGAGTTCCTACGAGCAGTACTTC.

This clonotype came up a few times. The V call is TRBV10-3, the J call TRBJ1-5; tentatively, D is TRBD1 (6 bases). The ends were cut back, 8 bases at V and 3 bases at J, with 17 bases in the middle. The CDR3 extends over 15 amino acids. Germline loops: CDR1 ENHRY, CDR2 SYGVKD. The CDR3 here is CAIGGGEGFNQPQHF. Written as DNA, the CDR3 is TGTGCCATCGGCGGGGGCGAGGGGTTCAATCAGCCCCAGCATTTT.

The genes are TRBV6-2 or TRBV6-3 and TRBJ1-5; D is unclear. Trimming left V 6 bases short and J 0 bases short, with 12 bases between. The germline CDR1 and CDR2 sequences are MNHEY and SVGEGT. CDR3 size: 15 residues. In DNA form, the CDR3 reads TGTGCCAGCAGCACAGTGGATCCTAGCAATCAGCCCCAGCATTTT. Its protein product is CASSTVDPSNQPQHF.

In this sample, this clonotype turned up a few times. This sequence joins TRBV6-1 and TRBJ1-1; possible D gene TRBD1, 6 bases. Trimming cost V 7 bases and J 2 bases, with 17 bases left between them. From germline, CDR1 is MNHNS and CDR2 SASEGT. The CDR3 is made up of 15 amino acids. The CDR3 loop is CASNLIRGGNTEAFF. The CDR3 nucleotides read TGTGCCAGCAACCTTATCAGGGGAGGCAACACTGAAGCTTTCTTT.

On this clonotype: A much more abundant neighbour one base away suggests this may be a read error. The rearrangement joins TRBV12-3 or TRBV12-4 to TRBJ1-2; no clear D gene. This CDR3 has 14 residues. In DNA, the CDR3 is TGTGCCAGCAGTTCTCAGTTTAACTACTATGGCAACACCTTC. This translates into CASSSQFNYYGNTF.

As to this clonotype: One end of the junction is discordant with germline, which a read error may explain. V is TRBV12-3 or TRBV12-4 and J is TRBJ1-1; D unresolved. The CDR3 sequence is 12 residues long. CDR3 sequence reads: CASSFGGAESFF. The CDR3 DNA follows: TGTGCCAGCAGTTTCGGCGGCGCTGAATCTTTCTTT.

This clonotype was detected a few times. V usage is TRBV7-6 and J usage is TRBJ1-6; TRBD1 is a possible D gene (5 bases). V shed 5 bases and J shed 8 bases, with 10 bases lying between them. The CDR3 totals 13 residues. Per germline, CDR1 SGHVS and CDR2 FNYEAQ. This CDR3 is CASSPGGDSPLHF. Written as DNA, the CDR3 is TGTGCCAGCAGCCCGGGGGGGGATTCACCCCTCCACTTT.

This clonotype was counted at least ten times. This chain uses TRBV27 with TRBJ2-7; 8 bases match TRBD1. CDR1 and CDR2 (germline): MNHEY, SMNVEV (reference sequence). CDR3 length: 13 amino acids. Losses at the gene ends were 9 bases for V and 4 bases for J; bases not matched to a gene: 8. This chain's CDR3 is CASRRTGTYEQYF. Written as DNA, the CDR3 is TGTGCCAGTCGCCGGACAGGGACATACGAGCAGTACTTC.

The rearrangement uses TRBV18 and TRBJ2-3; 8 nucleotides align to TRBD2. Germline V CDR1 and CDR2: KGHSH, LQKENI. The V gene end was trimmed by 3 bases and the J gene end by 4 bases; junction bases not matched to a gene: 6. The CDR3 has 15 residues. The CDR3 nucleotides read TGTGCCAGCTCACCGATCCCGGGACTAGCAGATACGCAGTATTTT. It yields the protein CASSPIPGLADTQYF.

The table lists this clonotype with many counts. The chain is built from TRBV6-1 and TRBJ1-1; 11 positions agree with TRBD1. V was pared by 2 bases and J by 11 bases, with 7 bases of the junction left unmatched. This CDR3 region has 14 residues. Germline-derived CDR1 and CDR2 are MNHNS and SASEGT. This CDR3 is CASSETGQGADAFF. CDR3 nucleotides: TGTGCCAGCAGTGAAACCGGACAGGGGGCAGACGCTTTCTTT.

This clonotype has more than one count but fewer than ten. The J gene is TRBJ1-4, the V gene TRBV25-1; D might be TRBD1 (5 bases). V was clipped by 3 bases and J by 14 bases, with 16 bases between them. Germline assignment: CDR1 MGHDK and CDR2 SYGVNS. The CDR3 totals 13 residues. The DNA of the CDR3 is TGTGCCAGCAGTGATCTCCCTGAAAAGGGGCTGTTTTTT. Its protein is CASSDLPEKGLFF.

The chain carries TRBV7-9 and TRBJ1-5; D not resolved. CDR1 is SEHNR, CDR2 FQNEAQ, per germline (reference sequence). V was pared by 2 bases and J by 5 bases, with 7 bases between. CDR3 length equals 13 residues. The CDR3 sequence is CASSLTSYQPQHF. CDR3 nucleotides: TGTGCCAGCAGCTTAACGAGCTATCAGCCCCAGCATTTT.

This clonotype was observed at least ten times. J is TRBJ1-1 and V is TRBV28; D gene unclear. V was shortened by 7 bases and J by 0 bases, with 18 bases between the two germline ends. The germline V gene has CDR1 MDHEN and CDR2 SYDVKM. The CDR3 runs to 16 residues. CDR3 region: CASTRVGNVMNTEAFF. The CDR3 coding sequence is TGTGCCAGCACCCGGGTGGGGAACGTCATGAACACTGAAGCTTTCTTT.

The chain links TRBV11-1 to TRBJ1-1; D is ambiguous. The V end was cut by 3 bases, the J end by 8 bases, with 19 bases between. The CDR3 extends over 15 amino acids. The germline V gene encodes CDR1 SGHAT and CDR2 FQDESV (reference sequence). CDR3 residues: CASSFRTGTLTEAFF. DNA of the CDR3: TGTGCCAGCAGCTTTAGAACGGGTACACTGACCGAAGCTTTCTTT.

The chain couples TRBV3-1 to TRBJ2-2; 7 bases match TRBD2. J gave up 0 bases and V 6 bases, and 4 bases lay outside the gene matches. The CDR3 totals 15 residues. In germline, CDR1 is LGHDT, CDR2 YNNKEL (reference sequence). The CDR3 sequence: CASRSGGPNTGELFF. The DNA for the CDR3 is TGTGCCAGCAGGTCGGGAGGCCCGAACACCGGGGAGCTGTTTTTT.

This clonotype was observed a few times. This sequence joins TRBV20-1 and TRBJ1-1; D might be TRBD1 (6 bases). Germline V gene data show CDR1 as DFQATT and CDR2 as SNEGSKA (reference sequence). V lost 2 bases to trimming and J lost 1 base, with 14 bases between them. The CDR3 runs to 15 residues. The CDR3 DNA sequence: TGCAGTGCTAGACAGCCCCAGGGGTGGAACACTGAAGCTTTCTTT. Translated: CSARQPQGWNTEAFF.

The gene calls are TRBV28 and TRBJ1-5, with 10 bases fitting TRBD1. Per germline, CDR1 MDHEN and CDR2 SYDVKM. This CDR3 is 15 amino acids long. V dropped 4 bases and J dropped 6; count of bases not matched to a gene: 6. Here the CDR3 reads CASSSTTGGIQPQHF. The CDR3 nucleotides are TGTGCCAGCAGTTCTACGACAGGGGGCATTCAGCCCCAGCATTTT.

Ten or more counts support this clonotype. The chain links TRBV5-1 to TRBJ1-1; 8 nucleotides line up with TRBD1. J lost 0 bases, V lost 3 bases, and 7 bases had no gene match. This CDR3 is built from 16 residues. CDR1 is SGHRS and CDR2 is YFSETQ in the germline V gene. CDR3 nucleotide sequence: TGCGCCAGCAGCTCGGGACAGGCCTTCATGAACACTGAAGCTTTCTTT. Its translation is CASSSGQAFMNTEAFF.